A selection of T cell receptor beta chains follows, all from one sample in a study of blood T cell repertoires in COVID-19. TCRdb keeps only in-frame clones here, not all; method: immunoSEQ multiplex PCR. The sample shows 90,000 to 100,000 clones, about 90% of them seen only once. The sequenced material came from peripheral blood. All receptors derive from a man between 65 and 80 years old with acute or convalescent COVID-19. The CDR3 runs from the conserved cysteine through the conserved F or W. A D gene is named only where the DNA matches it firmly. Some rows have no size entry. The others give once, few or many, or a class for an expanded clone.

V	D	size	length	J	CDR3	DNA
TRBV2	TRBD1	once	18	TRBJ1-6	CASSNKGTGGSYNSPLHF	TGTGCCAGCAGTAACAAGGGGACAGGGGGTTCCTATAATTCACCCCTCCACTTT
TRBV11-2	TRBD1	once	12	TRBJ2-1	CASSSTGSEQFF	TGTGCCAGCAGCTCGACAGGGAGCGAGCAGTTCTTC
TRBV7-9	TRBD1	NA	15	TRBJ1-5	CASSSQGQEAQPQHF	TGTGCCAGCAGCTCCCAGGGACAGGAGGCTCAGCCCCAGCATTTT
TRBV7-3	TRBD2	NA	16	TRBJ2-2	CASSRSGGPNTGELFF	TGTGCCAGCAGCCGCAGCGGGGGCCCCAACACCGGGGAGCTGTTTTTT
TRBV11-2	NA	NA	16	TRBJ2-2	CASSLSRGPNTGELFF	TGTGCCAGCAGCTTAAGCAGGGGACCGAACACCGGGGAGCTGTTTTTT
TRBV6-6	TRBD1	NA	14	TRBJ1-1	CASSYPGQGSEAFF	TGTGCCAGCAGTTACCCCGGACAGGGTTCCGAAGCTTTCTTT
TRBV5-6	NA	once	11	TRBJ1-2	CASSLGEGYTF	TGTGCCAGCAGCTTGGGGGAGGGCTACACCTTC
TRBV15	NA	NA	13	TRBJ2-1	CATSRDPSNEQFF	TGTGCCACCAGCAGAGATCCGTCTAATGAGCAGTTCTTC
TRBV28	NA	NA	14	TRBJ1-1	CASSLEGRWTEAFF	TGTGCCAGCAGTTTGGAGGGACGTTGGACTGAAGCTTTCTTT
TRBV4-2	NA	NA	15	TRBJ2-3	CASSLGQTSTDTQYF	TGTGCCAGCAGCCTAGGACAGACTAGCACAGATACGCAGTATTTT
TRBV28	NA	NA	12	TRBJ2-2	CASRRYTGELFF	TGTGCCAGTAGGAGATACACCGGGGAGCTGTTTTTT
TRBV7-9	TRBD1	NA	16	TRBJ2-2	CASSLGGQVDTGELFF	TGTGCCAGCAGCTTAGGTGGACAGGTGGACACCGGGGAGCTGTTTTTT
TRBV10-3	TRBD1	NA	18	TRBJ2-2	CAIRVAEDRGAVAGELFF	TGTGCCATCAGAGTAGCCGAGGACAGGGGAGCGGTCGCCGGGGAGCTGTTTTTT
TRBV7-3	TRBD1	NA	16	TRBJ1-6	CASSNQRDRGNSPLHF	TGTGCCAGCAGCAACCAACGGGACAGGGGTAATTCACCCCTCCACTTT
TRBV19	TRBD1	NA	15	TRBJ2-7	CASSISGTGIYEQYF	TGTGCCAGTAGTATTTCCGGGACAGGGATCTACGAGCAGTACTTC
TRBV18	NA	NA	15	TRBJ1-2	CASSPETGPNYGYTF	TGTGCCAGCTCACCCGAGACAGGTCCTAACTATGGCTACACCTTC
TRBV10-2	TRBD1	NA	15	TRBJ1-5	CASSENRGRSQPQHF	TGCGCCAGCAGTGAGAACAGGGGGCGTAGTCAGCCCCAGCATTTT
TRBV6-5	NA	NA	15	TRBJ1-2	CASSYSAGRDYGYTF	TGTGCCAGCAGTTACTCGGCAGGGAGGGACTATGGCTACACCTTC
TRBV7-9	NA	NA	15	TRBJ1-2	CASSSSGVESIGYTF	TGTGCCAGCAGCTCCTCAGGGGTGGAGAGTATTGGCTACACCTTC
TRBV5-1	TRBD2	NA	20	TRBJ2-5	CASSAFSGTSGGWPQETQYF	TGCGCCAGCAGCGCCTTCTCCGGGACTAGCGGGGGGTGGCCCCAAGAGACCCAGTACTTC
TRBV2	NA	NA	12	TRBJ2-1	CASNWGRGQQFF	TGTGCCAGCAATTGGGGGCGAGGGCAGCAGTTCTTC
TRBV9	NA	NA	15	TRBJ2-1	CASSVWGGGNNEQFF	TGTGCCAGCAGCGTATGGGGAGGGGGGAACAATGAGCAGTTCTTC
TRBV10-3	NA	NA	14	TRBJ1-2	CAIGHPGVNYGYTF	TGTGCCATCGGCCACCCGGGAGTTAACTATGGCTACACCTTC
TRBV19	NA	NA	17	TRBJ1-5	CASSIPGRGGSNQPQHF	TGTGCCAGTAGTATACCCGGCAGAGGTGGAAGCAATCAGCCCCAGCATTTT
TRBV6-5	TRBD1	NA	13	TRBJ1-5	CASTTGEAQPQHF	TGTGCCAGCACGACAGGGGAGGCTCAGCCCCAGCATTTT
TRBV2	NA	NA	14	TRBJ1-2	CASSSVPPAYGYTF	TGTGCCAGCAGTTCGGTCCCGCCCGCCTATGGCTACACCTTC
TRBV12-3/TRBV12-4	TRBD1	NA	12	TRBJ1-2	CASSNRGRGYTF	TGTGCCAGCAGTAACAGGGGGCGCGGCTACACCTTC
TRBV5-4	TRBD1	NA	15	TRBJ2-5	CASSPTGGPQETQYF	TGTGCCAGCAGCCCCACAGGGGGCCCCCAAGAGACCCAGTACTTC
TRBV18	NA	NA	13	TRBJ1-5	CASSLNSNQPQHF	TGTGCCAGCTCCCTAAATAGCAATCAGCCCCAGCATTTT
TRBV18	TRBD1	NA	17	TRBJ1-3	CASSRRDRGLSGNTIYF	TGTGCCAGCTCACGGCGGGACAGGGGCCTCTCTGGAAACACCATATATTTT